Listed below are T cell receptor beta chains from one sample, sequenced in a study of T cell responses to AZD1222 COVID-19 vaccine. Here immunoSEQ multiplex PCR was the method, and the copy in TCRdb shows in-frame clones only, minus some. Among approximately 92,000 clones listed, over 80% were seen once. The material sequenced was peripheral blood, taken on day 0 of AZD1222 vaccination. The receptor source for this set is an adult in good health. CDR3s include the opening cysteine and the closing phenylalanine or tryptophan. The D gene is left open where the match is weak. Only some rows state a clone size, as once, few, many or a class for expanded clones.

>TRBJ1-2|TRBV18|TRBD1|.
CASSEGQGLGGYTF
TGTGCCAGCTCAGAAGGACAGGGGCTGGGTGGCTACACCTTC
>TRBJ2-1|TRBV6-5|.|.
CASSYESGLPNEQFF
TGTGCCAGCAGTTACGAAAGTGGACTCCCCAATGAGCAGTTCTTC
>TRBJ1-2|TRBV5-1|.|.
CASTQGGTNYGYTF
TGCGCCAGCACCCAAGGAGGGACGAACTATGGCTACACCTTC
>TRBJ1-1|TRBV7-3|.|.
CASRKQGDTEAFF
TGTGCCAGCAGAAAACAGGGTGACACTGAAGCTTTCTTT
>TRBJ1-3|TRBV5-5|TRBD1|.
CASSTSGTGYSGNTIYF
TGTGCCAGCAGCACATCCGGGACAGGGTACTCTGGAAACACCATATATTTT
>TRBJ2-1|TRBV5-4|TRBD2|.
CASSQGLATSYNEQFF
TGTGCCAGCAGCCAGGGACTAGCGACCTCCTACAATGAGCAGTTCTTC
>TRBJ1-3|TRBV19|.|.
CASSEGRDTIYF
TGTGCCAGTAGTGAGGGGAGAGACACCATATATTTT
>TRBJ2-3|TRBV6-4|TRBD2|.
CASSLTRTSGRSPDTQYF
TGTGCCAGCAGCCTGACCCGGACTAGCGGGAGGAGTCCAGATACGCAGTATTTT
>TRBJ1-5|TRBV18|TRBD1|.
CASSPDRGRVWNQPQHF
TGTGCCAGCTCACCGGACAGGGGCAGGGTATGGAATCAGCCCCAGCATTTT
>TRBJ2-2|TRBV12-3/TRBV12-4|.|.
CASSRGWLEELFF
TGTGCCAGCAGCAGAGGCTGGCTCGAGGAGCTGTTTTTT
>TRBJ2-3|TRBV19|.|.
CASTPGTTDTQYF
TGTGCCAGTACCCCCGGTACGACAGATACGCAGTATTTT
>TRBJ1-1|TRBV6-5|.|.
CATILGQTEAFF
TGTGCCACAATACTGGGTCAGACTGAAGCTTTCTTT
>TRBJ2-7|TRBV7-2|.|.
CASSSSGLKNGQYF
TGTGCCAGCAGCTCATCGGGACTTAAGAACGGGCAGTACTTC
>TRBJ1-6|TRBV6-5|TRBD1|once
CASTRARGDSPLHF
TGTGCCAGCACCCGGGCCAGGGGGGATTCACCCCTCCACTTT
>TRBJ2-3|TRBV6-5|TRBD1|.
CASSRGQASTDTQYF
TGTGCCAGCAGTCGTGGACAGGCTAGCACAGATACGCAGTATTTT
>TRBJ1-1|TRBV28|.|.
CASSQLNTEAFF
TGTGCCAGCAGTCAATTGAACACTGAAGCTTTCTTT
>TRBJ1-6|TRBV5-1|.|.
CASRTRVFDNSPLHF
TGCGCCAGCAGAACTAGGGTTTTCGATAATTCACCCCTCCACTTT
>TRBJ1-2|TRBV7-2|TRBD1|.
CASSLDSGGRSNYGYTF
TGTGCCAGCAGCTTAGACTCAGGGGGAAGGAGTAACTATGGCTACACCTTC
>TRBJ2-5|TRBV10-1|.|.
CASSKDSLQETQYF
TGCGCCAGCAGTAAGGACAGCCTTCAAGAGACCCAGTACTTC
>TRBJ1-1|TRBV6-4|.|.
CASSETGNTEAFF
TGTGCCAGCAGTGAGACAGGGAACACTGAAGCTTTCTTT
>TRBJ2-1|TRBV25-1|TRBD2|.
CASSEWGGTRNEQFF
TGTGCCAGCAGTGAATGGGGGGGGACGAGAAATGAGCAGTTCTTC
>TRBJ1-1|TRBV28|.|.
CASGSSAGAAFF
TGTGCCAGCGGGTCTTCGGCAGGGGCGGCTTTCTTT
>TRBJ2-1|TRBV27|.|.
CASSLFGQGNNEQFF
TGTGCCAGCAGTTTATTCGGCCAGGGAAACAATGAGCAGTTCTTC
>TRBJ1-2|TRBV2|.|few
CASSEATNYGYTF
TGTGCCAGCAGTGAGGCTACCAACTATGGCTACACCTTC
>TRBJ1-1|TRBV28|TRBD1|.
CAADRRGVAFF
TGTGCCGCGGACAGGCGAGGAGTGGCTTTCTTT
>TRBJ2-7|TRBV7-9|TRBD1|.
CASSQDRAGKSYEQYF
TGTGCCAGCAGCCAGGACAGGGCCGGGAAGAGCTACGAGCAGTACTTC
>TRBJ2-1|TRBV30|TRBD2|.
CAWSSWDGRAYNEQFF
TGTGCCTGGAGTTCCTGGGACGGGAGGGCCTACAATGAGCAGTTCTTC
>TRBJ1-5|TRBV6-5|.|few
CASRDGATNQPQHF
TGTGCCAGCAGAGATGGGGCGACCAATCAGCCCCAGCATTTT
>TRBJ1-5|TRBV18|.|.
CASSPLEDQPQHF
TGTGCCAGCTCACCACTTGAGGATCAGCCCCAGCATTTT
>TRBJ2-5|TRBV9|TRBD1|.
CASSVSGTGTVETQYF
TGTGCCAGCAGCGTTTCCGGGACAGGGACAGTAGAGACCCAGTACTTC
>TRBJ1-1|TRBV12-3/TRBV12-4|.|.
CASSLSTEAFF
TGTGCCAGCAGTTTATCCACTGAAGCTTTCTTT
>TRBJ2-3|TRBV15|TRBD2|.
CATSRDLSGRGTDTQYF
TGTGCCACCAGCAGAGATCTAAGCGGGAGAGGAACAGATACGCAGTATTTT
>TRBJ2-3|TRBV9|.|.
CASSVFGGLSTDTQYF
TGTGCCAGCAGCGTGTTTGGGGGGCTAAGCACAGATACGCAGTATTTT
>TRBJ1-5|TRBV27|.|once
CASRPTLGYSNQPQHF
TGTGCCAGCAGGCCTACCTTAGGTTATAGCAATCAGCCCCAGCATTTT
>TRBJ1-3|TRBV3-1/TRBV3-2|.|.
CASSQGTRGFSGNTIYF
TGTGCCAGCAGCCAAGGGACCAGGGGTTTCTCTGGAAACACCATATATTTT
>TRBJ1-1|TRBV28|TRBD1|.
CASSFTGGATEAFF
TGTGCCAGCAGTTTTACAGGGGGGGCGACTGAAGCTTTCTTT
>TRBJ2-5|TRBV19|.|.
CASSQAKETQYF
TGTGCCAGTAGTCAGGCTAAGGAGACCCAGTACTTC
>TRBJ1-2|TRBV6-1|.|.
CASSESGPNYGYTF
TGTGCCAGCAGTGAATCGGGTCCTAACTATGGCTACACCTTC
>TRBJ2-7|TRBV7-2|TRBD2|.
CASSRMSGSNEEQYF
TGTGCCAGCAGTCGAATGAGCGGGAGTAACGAAGAGCAGTACTTC
>TRBJ1-4|TRBV7-8|TRBD1|.
CASSLDHRGGNEKLFF
TGTGCCAGCAGCTTAGACCACAGGGGCGGTAATGAAAAACTGTTTTTT
>TRBJ2-1|TRBV12-2|.|.
CASRSRGGAGGPVAYNEQFF
TGTGCAAGTCGCTCCCGGGGTGGAGCGGGAGGCCCTGTCGCCTACAATGAGCAGTTCTTC
>TRBJ2-2|TRBV5-1|.|.
CASSRRQDSTGELFF
TGCGCCAGCAGCCGAAGACAGGACTCGACCGGGGAGCTGTTTTTT
>TRBJ2-7|TRBV18|.|.
CASSPPTRGYEQYF
TGTGCCAGCTCACCACCGACCCGGGGATACGAGCAGTACTTC
>TRBJ1-4|TRBV5-1|.|.
CASSQGSSDEKLFF
TGCGCCAGCAGCCAGGGGTCCTCGGATGAAAAACTGTTTTTT
>TRBJ2-3|TRBV18|.|.
CASSPGRGSTDTQYF
TGTGCCAGCTCACCAGGAAGGGGGAGCACAGATACGCAGTATTTT
>TRBJ1-4|TRBV30|.|.
CAWGVGGPGNEKLFF
TGTGCCTGGGGGGTTGGGGGCCCGGGGAATGAAAAACTGTTTTTT
>TRBJ1-5|TRBV18|.|.
CASSPGGAGNQPQHF
TGTGCCAGCTCACCAGGTGGGGCAGGCAATCAGCCCCAGCATTTT
>TRBJ1-1|TRBV11-3|.|.
CASSLGTLNTEAFF
TGTGCCAGCAGCCTAGGGACACTGAACACTGAAGCTTTCTTT
>TRBJ2-6|TRBV10-2|.|.
CASSSGANVLTF
TGCGCCAGCAGCTCTGGGGCCAACGTCCTGACTTTC
>TRBJ1-5|TRBV19|.|.
CASSLSGSNQPQHF
TGTGCCAGTAGTCTGTCAGGGAGCAATCAGCCCCAGCATTTT
>TRBJ2-2|TRBV7-2|.|.
CASSPVAGGELFF
TGTGCCAGCAGCCCGGTGGCGGGCGGGGAGCTGTTTTTT
>TRBJ1-2|TRBV7-2|.|.
CASSPRAIYGYTF
TGTGCCAGCAGCCCCCGGGCCATTTATGGCTACACCTTC
>TRBJ1-2|TRBV7-2|.|.
CASSLGGTTNYGYTF
TGTGCCAGCAGCTTAGGTGGGACAACTAACTATGGCTACACCTTC